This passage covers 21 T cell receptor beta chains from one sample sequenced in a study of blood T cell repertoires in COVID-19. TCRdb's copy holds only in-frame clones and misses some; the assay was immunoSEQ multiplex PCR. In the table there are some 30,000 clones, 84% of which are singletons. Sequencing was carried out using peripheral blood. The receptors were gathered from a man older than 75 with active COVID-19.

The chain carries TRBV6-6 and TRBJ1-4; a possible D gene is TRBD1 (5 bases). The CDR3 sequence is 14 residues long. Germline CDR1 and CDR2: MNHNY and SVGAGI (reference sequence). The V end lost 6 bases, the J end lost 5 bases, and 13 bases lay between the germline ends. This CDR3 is CASRAQGRNEKLFF. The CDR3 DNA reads TGTGCCAGCAGGGCTCAGGGTCGGAATGAAAAACTGTTTTTT.

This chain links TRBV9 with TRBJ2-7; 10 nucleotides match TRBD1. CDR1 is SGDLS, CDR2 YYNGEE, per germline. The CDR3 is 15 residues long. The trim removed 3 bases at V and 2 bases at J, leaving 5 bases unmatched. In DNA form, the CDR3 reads TGTGCCAGCAGCGAGGGACAGGGGAACACCTACGAGCAGTACTTC. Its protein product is CASSEGQGNTYEQYF.

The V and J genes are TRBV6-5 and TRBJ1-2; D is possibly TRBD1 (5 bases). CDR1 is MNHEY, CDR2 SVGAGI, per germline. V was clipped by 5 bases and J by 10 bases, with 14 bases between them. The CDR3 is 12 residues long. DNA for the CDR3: TGTGCCAGCAGTCACGGGGGGGTTGCCTACACCTTC. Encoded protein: CASSHGGVAYTF.

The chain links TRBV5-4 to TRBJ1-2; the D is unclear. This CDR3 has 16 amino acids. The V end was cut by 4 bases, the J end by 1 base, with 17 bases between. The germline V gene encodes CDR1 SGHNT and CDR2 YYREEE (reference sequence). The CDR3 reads CASSQSRVHNNYGYTF. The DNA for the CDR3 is TGTGCCAGCAGCCAAAGCCGGGTCCACAATAACTATGGCTACACCTTC.

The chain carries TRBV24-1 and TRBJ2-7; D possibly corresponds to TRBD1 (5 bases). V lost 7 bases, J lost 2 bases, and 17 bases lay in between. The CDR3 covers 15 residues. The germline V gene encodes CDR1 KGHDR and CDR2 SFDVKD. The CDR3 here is CATSFRGDRPYEQYF. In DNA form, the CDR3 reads TGTGCCACCAGCTTTAGGGGCGACCGTCCCTACGAGCAGTACTTC.

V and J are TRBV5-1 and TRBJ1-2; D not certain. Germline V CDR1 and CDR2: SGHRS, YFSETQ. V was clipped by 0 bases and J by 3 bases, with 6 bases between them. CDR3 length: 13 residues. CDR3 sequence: CASSLDAYYGYTF. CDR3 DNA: TGCGCCAGCAGCTTGGATGCGTACTATGGCTACACCTTC. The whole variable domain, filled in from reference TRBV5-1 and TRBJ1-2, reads KAGVTQTPRYLIKTRGQQVTLSCSPISGHRSVSWYQQTPGQGLQFLFEYFSETQRNKGNFPGRFSGRQFSNSRSEMNVSTLELGDSALYLCASSLDAYYGYTFGSGTRLTVV.

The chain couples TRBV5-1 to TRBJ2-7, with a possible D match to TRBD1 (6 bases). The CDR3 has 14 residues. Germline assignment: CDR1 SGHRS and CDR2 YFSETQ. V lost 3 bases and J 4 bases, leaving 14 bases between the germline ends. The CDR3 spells CASSSFPGQYEQYF. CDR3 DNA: TGCGCCAGCAGCTCCTTCCCTGGACAGTACGAGCAGTACTTC.

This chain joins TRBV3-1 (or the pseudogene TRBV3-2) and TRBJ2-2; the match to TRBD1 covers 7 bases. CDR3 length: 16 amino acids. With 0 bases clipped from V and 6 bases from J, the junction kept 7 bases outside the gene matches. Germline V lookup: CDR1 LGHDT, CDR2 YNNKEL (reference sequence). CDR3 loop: CASSQEGGSDAGELFF. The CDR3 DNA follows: TGTGCCAGCAGCCAAGAAGGGGGCTCGGATGCCGGGGAGCTGTTTTTT.

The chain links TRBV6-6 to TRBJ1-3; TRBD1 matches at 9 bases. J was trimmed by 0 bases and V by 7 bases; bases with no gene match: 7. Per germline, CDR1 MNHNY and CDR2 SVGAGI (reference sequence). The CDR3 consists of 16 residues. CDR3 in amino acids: CASKKGQGNSGNTIYF. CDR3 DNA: TGTGCCAGCAAAAAGGGACAGGGCAACTCTGGAAACACCATATATTTT.

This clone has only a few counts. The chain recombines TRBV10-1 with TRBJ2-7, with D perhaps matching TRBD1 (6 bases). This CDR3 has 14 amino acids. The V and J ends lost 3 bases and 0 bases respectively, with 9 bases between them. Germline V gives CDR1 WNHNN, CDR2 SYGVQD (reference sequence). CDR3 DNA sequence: TGCGCCAGCAGTGATGGGGGCTTCTCCTACGAGCAGTACTTC. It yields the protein CASSDGGFSYEQYF.

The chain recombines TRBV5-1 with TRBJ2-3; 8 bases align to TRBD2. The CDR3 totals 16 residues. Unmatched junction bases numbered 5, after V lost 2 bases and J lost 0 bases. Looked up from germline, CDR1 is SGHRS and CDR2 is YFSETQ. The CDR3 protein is CASSFGRGGSTDTQYF. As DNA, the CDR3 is TGCGCCAGCAGCTTCGGTCGGGGGGGCAGCACAGATACGCAGTATTTT.

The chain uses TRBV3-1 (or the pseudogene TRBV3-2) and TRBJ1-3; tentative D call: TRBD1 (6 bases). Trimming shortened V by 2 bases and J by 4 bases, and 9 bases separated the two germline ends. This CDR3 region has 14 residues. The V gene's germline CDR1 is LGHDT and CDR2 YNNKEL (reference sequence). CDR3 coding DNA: TGTGCCAGCAGCCAAATCGACAGGGGAAACACCATATATTTT. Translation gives CASSQIDRGNTIYF.

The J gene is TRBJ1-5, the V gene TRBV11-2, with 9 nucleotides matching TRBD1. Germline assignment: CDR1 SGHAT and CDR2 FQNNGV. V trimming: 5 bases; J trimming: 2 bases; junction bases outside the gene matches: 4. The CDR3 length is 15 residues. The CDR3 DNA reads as TGTGCCAGCAGCCGGGACAGGGTTGGCAATCAGCCCCAGCATTTT. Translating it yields CASSRDRVGNQPQHF.

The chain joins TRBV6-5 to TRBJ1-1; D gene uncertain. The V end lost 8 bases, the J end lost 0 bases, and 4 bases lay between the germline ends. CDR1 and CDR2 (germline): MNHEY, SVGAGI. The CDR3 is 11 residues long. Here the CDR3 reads CASQMNTEAFF. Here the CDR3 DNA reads TGTGCCAGCCAGATGAACACTGAAGCTTTCTTT.

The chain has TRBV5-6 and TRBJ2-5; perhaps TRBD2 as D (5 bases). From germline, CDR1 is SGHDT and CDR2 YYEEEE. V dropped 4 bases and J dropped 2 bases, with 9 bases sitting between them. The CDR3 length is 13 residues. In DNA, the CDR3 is TGTGCCAGCAGCACGGGATTTCAAGAGACCCAGTACTTC. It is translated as CASSTGFQETQYF.

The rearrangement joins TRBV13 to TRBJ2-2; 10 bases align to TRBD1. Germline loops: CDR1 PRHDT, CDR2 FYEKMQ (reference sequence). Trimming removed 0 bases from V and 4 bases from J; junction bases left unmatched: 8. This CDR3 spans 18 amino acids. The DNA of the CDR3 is TGTGCCAGCAGCTTAGGACCGACAGGGGGCGATCCCACCGGGGAGCTGTTTTTT. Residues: CASSLGPTGGDPTGELFF. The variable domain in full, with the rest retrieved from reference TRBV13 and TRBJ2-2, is AAGVIQSPRHLIKEKRETATLKCYPIPRHDTVYWYQQGPGQDPQFLISFYEKMQSDKGSIPDRFSAQQFSDYHSELNMSSLELGDSALYFCASSLGPTGGDPTGELFFGEGSRLTVL.

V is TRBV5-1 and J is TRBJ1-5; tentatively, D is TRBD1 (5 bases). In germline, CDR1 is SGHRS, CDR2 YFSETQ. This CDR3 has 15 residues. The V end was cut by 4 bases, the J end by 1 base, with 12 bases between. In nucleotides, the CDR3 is TGCGCCAGCAGCAAGTCCGCAGGGAGCAATCAGCCCCAGCATTTT. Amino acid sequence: CASSKSAGSNQPQHF.

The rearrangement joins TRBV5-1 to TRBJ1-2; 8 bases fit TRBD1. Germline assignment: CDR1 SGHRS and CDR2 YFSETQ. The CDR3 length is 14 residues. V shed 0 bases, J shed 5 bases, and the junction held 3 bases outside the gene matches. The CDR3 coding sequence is TGCGCCAGCAGCTTGGGAGACAGGGGTTATGGCTACACCTTC. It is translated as CASSLGDRGYGYTF.

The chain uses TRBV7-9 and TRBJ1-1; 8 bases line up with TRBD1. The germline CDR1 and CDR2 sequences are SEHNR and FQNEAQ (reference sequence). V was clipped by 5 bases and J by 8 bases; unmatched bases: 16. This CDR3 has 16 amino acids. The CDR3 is CASSHFLRTGKREAFF. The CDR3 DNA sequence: TGTGCCAGCAGCCATTTTCTCCGGACAGGGAAGAGGGAAGCTTTCTTT. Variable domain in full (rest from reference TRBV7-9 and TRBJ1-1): DTGVSQNPRHKITKRGQNVTFRCDPISEHNRLYWYRQTLGQGPEFLTYFQNEAQLEKSRLLSDRFSAERPKGSFSTLEIQRTEQGDSAMYLCASSHFLRTGKREAFFGQGTRLTVV.

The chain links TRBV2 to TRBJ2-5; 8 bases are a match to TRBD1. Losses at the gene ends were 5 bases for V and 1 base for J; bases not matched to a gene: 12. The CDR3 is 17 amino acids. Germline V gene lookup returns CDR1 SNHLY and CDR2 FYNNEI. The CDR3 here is CASSNTGTGQAQETQYF. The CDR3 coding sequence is TGTGCCAGCAGTAATACCGGGACAGGCCAAGCCCAAGAGACCCAGTACTTC.

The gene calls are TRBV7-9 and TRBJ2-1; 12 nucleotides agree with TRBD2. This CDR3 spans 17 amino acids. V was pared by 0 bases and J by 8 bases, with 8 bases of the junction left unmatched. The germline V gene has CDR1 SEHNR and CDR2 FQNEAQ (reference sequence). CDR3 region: CASSLAGLAGGLDEQFF. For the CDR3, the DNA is TGTGCCAGCAGCTTAGCAGGGCTAGCGGGGGGGCTCGATGAGCAGTTCTTC.